Each of the 12 T cell receptor beta chains below was sequenced from the same sample in a study of a mutant IDH1 vaccine in newly diagnosed glioma. Sample time point: week 35, safety follow-up. It was 300 ug of mutant IDH1 20-mer peptide that made up each vaccine dose, given with topical imiquimod. No antigen has been assigned to these receptors. Here immunoSEQ multiplex PCR was the method, and the copy in TCRdb shows in-frame clones only, minus some. The sample lists approximately 31,000 clones, about four fifths occurring once. The sequenced sample was PBMCs, obtained from a glioma patient whose treatment included an IDH1 peptide vaccine. These receptor sequences come from a middle-aged man with glioma. Some clones in this sample may be carry-over from other donors' samples.

The CDR3 DNA follows: TGTGCCATCAGTGAGTCGAACCTCAGGGTCTCCGGGGCCAACGTCCTGACTTTC. This encodes CAISESNLRVSGANVLTF. This chain uses TRBV10-3 with TRBJ2-6; D might be TRBD1 (5 bases). Germline CDR1 reads ENHRY; CDR2 reads SYGVKD. V was cut by 0 bases and J by 4 bases, with 16 bases left in between. The CDR3 is 18 amino acids.

The chain employs TRBV19 and TRBJ1-4; D not certain. V was cut by 6 bases and J by 0 bases, with 11 bases left in between. The CDR3 loop spans 15 amino acids. CDR1 is LNHDA, CDR2 SQIVND, per germline (reference sequence). CDR3 DNA sequence: TGTGCCAGTAGCACCGTGAGGGCAACTAATGAAAAACTGTTTTTT. Amino acids: CASSTVRATNEKLFF. Complete variable domain (other parts from reference TRBV19 and TRBJ1-4): DGGITQSPKYLFRKEGQNVTLSCEQNLNHDAMYWYRQDPGQGLRLIYYSQIVNDFQKGDIAEGYSVSREKKESFPLTVTSAQKNPTAFYLCASSTVRATNEKLFFGSGTQLSVL.

This chain uses TRBV11-2 with TRBJ2-3, with 13 positions matching TRBD2. V was clipped by 6 bases and J by 6 bases; unmatched bases: 3. The length of the CDR3 is 14 residues. In germline, CDR1 is SGHAT, CDR2 FQNNGV. The CDR3 sequence is CASRGLAGWDTQYF. CDR3 bases: TGTGCCAGCAGGGGACTAGCGGGGTGGGATACGCAGTATTTT.

The rearrangement joins TRBV6-5 to TRBJ2-7; no reliable D call. Trimming removed 8 bases from V and 5 bases from J, with 10 bases in between. Germline CDR1 is MNHEY and CDR2 is SVGAGI. This CDR3 spans 11 amino acids. CDR3 sequence: CASLVGNEQYF. In nucleotides, the CDR3 is TGTGCCAGCCTGGTGGGGAACGAGCAGTACTTC.

The chain uses TRBV28 and TRBJ1-2, with TRBD1 matching over 9 bases. Trimming took 6 bases from V and 5 from J; bases not matched to a gene: 7. Germline assignment: CDR1 MDHEN and CDR2 SYDVKM. CDR3 length: 14 amino acids. The CDR3 loop reads CASSYRGQRYGYTF. The DNA for the CDR3 is TGTGCCAGCAGCTACAGGGGGCAGCGGTATGGCTACACCTTC.

This rearrangement joins TRBV5-4 to TRBJ1-2; 7 bases map to TRBD1. Germline-derived CDR1 and CDR2 are SGHNT and YYREEE (reference sequence). This CDR3 is built from 15 residues. J gave up 4 bases and V 5 bases, and 11 bases lay outside the gene matches. The CDR3 loop is CASSSDRVYPYGYTF. As DNA, the CDR3 is TGTGCCAGCAGTTCCGACAGGGTTTATCCCTATGGCTACACCTTC.

This clone ranks as medium-sized. The rearrangement links TRBV5-1 to TRBJ1-4, with 9 bases lining up with TRBD1. The CDR3 extends over 14 amino acids. CDR1 SGHRS and CDR2 YFSETQ come from the germline V gene. The trim removed 5 bases at V and 5 bases at J, leaving 4 bases unmatched. DNA for the CDR3: TGCGCCAGCAGAGCTGGGACAGGGAATGAAAAACTGTTTTTT. Translation gives CASRAGTGNEKLFF.

V usage is TRBV19 and J usage is TRBJ2-5, with 8 positions matching TRBD1. Trimming at V came to 7 bases and at J to 3 bases, leaving 10 bases not matched to a gene. The CDR3 contains 15 residues. Germline loops: CDR1 LNHDA, CDR2 SQIVND (reference sequence). CDR3 region: CASTQGQGVKETQYF. The CDR3, as DNA: TGTGCCAGTACCCAAGGACAGGGAGTAAAAGAGACCCAGTACTTC.

This clone was detected a few times. This sequence joins TRBV6-6 and TRBJ2-1; no clear D gene. Germline V CDR1 and CDR2: MNHNY, SVGAGI (reference sequence). With 2 bases removed from V and 11 bases from J, the gap between germline ends came to 10 bases. The CDR3 runs 12 residues. CDR3 region: CASSYALVQQFF. The CDR3, as DNA: TGTGCCAGCAGTTACGCATTGGTTCAGCAGTTCTTC.

The rearrangement links TRBV4-2 to TRBJ1-6, with a possible D match to TRBD1 (5 bases). CDR3 length: 16 residues. Trimming left V 5 bases short and J 4 bases short, with 15 bases between. Germline CDR1 reads LGHNA; CDR2 reads YNFKEQ. The CDR3, as DNA: TGTGCCAGCAGCTCAGCTTCCGGGACTTATAATTCACCCCTCCACTTT. Protein sequence: CASSSASGTYNSPLHF.

The rearrangement uses TRBV5-6 and TRBJ1-6; D unresolved. Germline V lookup: CDR1 SGHDT, CDR2 YYEEEE. The CDR3 sequence is 13 residues long. The ends were cut back, 0 bases at V and 3 bases at J, with 1 base in the middle. CDR3 sequence (DNA): TGTGCCAGCAGCTTGGACTATAATTCACCCCTCCACTTT. It is translated as CASSLDYNSPLHF.

The chain joins TRBV4-1 to TRBJ1-1, with 9 bases that match TRBD1. The CDR3 is 18 residues long. Germline CDR1 and CDR2: MGHRA and YSYEKL. V lost 0 bases and J lost 3; bases outside the gene matches: 11. In DNA form, the CDR3 reads TGCGCCAGCAGCCAAGATCGCCCTTACAGGGGGCTGTACACTGAAGCTTTCTTT. Translated, it gives CASSQDRPYRGLYTEAFF.